The present entry profiles one TCR beta chain with its context. The sample belongs to a study of blood T cell repertoires in COVID-19. Study in general: Researchers got acute and convalescent COVID-19 samples from the United States, Italy and Spain.

V was pared by 0 bases and J by 4 bases, with 11 bases between. The CDR3 extends over 15 amino acids. Germline CDR1 is SGDLS and CDR2 is YYNGEE. The table came from immunoSEQ multiplex PCR; TCRdb's copy has only in-frame clones and leaves some out. The repertoire holds about 190,000 clones, almost 90% seen once, with about 0.66% in the top ten. The specimen sequenced was peripheral blood. The rearrangement uses TRBV9 and TRBJ2-1; TRBD2 is a possible D gene (6 bases). The TCR was taken from a man in his fifties with acute or convalescent COVID-19. In nucleotides, the CDR3 is TGTGCCAGCAGCGTAGGCGGGGAGTTATACAATGAGCAGTTCTTC. Protein product: CASSVGGELYNEQFF.